This record looks at one T cell receptor beta chain sequence and its context. Its specificity is not known. The V and J ends lost 2 bases and 6 bases respectively, with 11 bases between them. The CDR3 has 13 residues. CDR1 and CDR2 from the germline V gene are KGHSH and LQKENI. This record belongs to a study of OX40 agonist ivuxolimab in advanced cancers. Study findings and constraints: Average numbers of expanded clones were greater in CD8+ T cells than in CD4+.

The data were produced by immunoSEQ multiplex PCR, yet TCRdb's version contains in-frame clones alone and is incomplete. The sample holds over 100,000 clones; 80% to 90% are singletons and the top ten take 0.55% to 0.7%. The input for sequencing was CD4+ or CD8+ T cells sorted from blood, taken in a trial of the OX40 agonist ivuxolimab. The rearrangement links TRBV18 to TRBJ2-7, with TRBD2 as a possible D gene (6 bases). This TCR derives from an adult with an advanced solid tumor such as melanoma, head and neck, liver or kidney cancer. CDR3 sequence: CASSPAWRGEQYF. Written as DNA, the CDR3 is TGTGCCAGCTCACCAGCTTGGAGGGGCGAGCAGTACTTC. The full variable domain, completed using reference TRBV18 and TRBJ2-7, is NAGVMQNPRHLVRRRGQEARLRCSPMKGHSHVYWYRQLPEEGLKFMVYLQKENIIDESGMPKERFSAEFPKEGPSILRIQQVVRGDSAAYFCASSPAWRGEQYFGPGTRLTVT.